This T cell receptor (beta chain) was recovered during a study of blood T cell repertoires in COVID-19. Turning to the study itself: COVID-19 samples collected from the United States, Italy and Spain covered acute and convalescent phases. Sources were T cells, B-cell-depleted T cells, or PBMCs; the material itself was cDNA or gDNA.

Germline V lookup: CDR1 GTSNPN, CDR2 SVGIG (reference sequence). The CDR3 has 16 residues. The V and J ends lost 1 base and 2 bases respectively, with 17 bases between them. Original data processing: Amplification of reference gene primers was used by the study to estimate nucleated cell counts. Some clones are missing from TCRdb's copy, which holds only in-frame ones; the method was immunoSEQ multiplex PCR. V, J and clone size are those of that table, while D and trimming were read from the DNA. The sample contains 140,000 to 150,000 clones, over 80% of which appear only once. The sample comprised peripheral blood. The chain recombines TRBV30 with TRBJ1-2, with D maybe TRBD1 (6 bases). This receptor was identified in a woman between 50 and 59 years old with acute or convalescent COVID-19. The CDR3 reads CAWSGIRAGENYGYTF. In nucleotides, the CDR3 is TGTGCCTGGAGTGGAATTCGGGCAGGGGAAAACTATGGCTACACCTTC. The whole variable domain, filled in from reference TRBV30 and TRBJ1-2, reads SQTIHQWPATLVQPVGSPLSLECTVEGTSNPNLYWYRQAAGRGLQLLFYSVGIGQISSEVPQNLSASRPQDRQFILSSKKLLLSDSGFYLCAWSGIRAGENYGYTFGSGTRLTVV.